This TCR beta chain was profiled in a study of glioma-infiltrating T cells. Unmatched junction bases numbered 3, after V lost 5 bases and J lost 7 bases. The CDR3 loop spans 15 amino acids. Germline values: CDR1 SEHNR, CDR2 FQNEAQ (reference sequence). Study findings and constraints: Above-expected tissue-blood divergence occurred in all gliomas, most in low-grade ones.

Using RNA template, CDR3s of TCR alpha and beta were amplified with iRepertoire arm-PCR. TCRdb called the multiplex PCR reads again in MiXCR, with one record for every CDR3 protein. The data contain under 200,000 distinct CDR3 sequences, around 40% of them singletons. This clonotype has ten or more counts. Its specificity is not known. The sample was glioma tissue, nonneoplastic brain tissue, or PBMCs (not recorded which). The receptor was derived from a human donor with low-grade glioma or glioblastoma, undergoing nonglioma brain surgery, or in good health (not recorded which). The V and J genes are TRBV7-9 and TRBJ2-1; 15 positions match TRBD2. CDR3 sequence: CASSRTSGRGNEQFF. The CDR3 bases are TGTGCCAGCAGCCGGACTAGCGGGAGGGGGAATGAGCAGTTCTTC. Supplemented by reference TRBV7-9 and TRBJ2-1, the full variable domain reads DTGVSQNPRHKITKRGQNVTFRCDPISEHNRLYWYRQTLGQGPEFLTYFQNEAQLEKSRLLSDRFSAERPKGSFSTLEIQRTEQGDSAMYLCASSRTSGRGNEQFFGPGTRLTVL.